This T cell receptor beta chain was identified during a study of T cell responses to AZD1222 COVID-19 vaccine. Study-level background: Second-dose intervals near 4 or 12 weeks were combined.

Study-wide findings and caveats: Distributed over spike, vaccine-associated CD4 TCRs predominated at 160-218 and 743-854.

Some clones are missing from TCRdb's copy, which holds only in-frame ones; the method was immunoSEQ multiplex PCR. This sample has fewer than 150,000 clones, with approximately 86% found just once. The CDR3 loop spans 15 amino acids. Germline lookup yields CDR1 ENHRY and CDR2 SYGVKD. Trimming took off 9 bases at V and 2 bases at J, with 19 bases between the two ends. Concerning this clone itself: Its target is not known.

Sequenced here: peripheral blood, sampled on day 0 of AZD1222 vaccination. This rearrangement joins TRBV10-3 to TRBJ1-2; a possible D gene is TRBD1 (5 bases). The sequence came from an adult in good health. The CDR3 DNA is TGTGCCATTCGGATGGGAGGGGAGGCCAACTATGGCTACACCTTC. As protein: CAIRMGGEANYGYTF.